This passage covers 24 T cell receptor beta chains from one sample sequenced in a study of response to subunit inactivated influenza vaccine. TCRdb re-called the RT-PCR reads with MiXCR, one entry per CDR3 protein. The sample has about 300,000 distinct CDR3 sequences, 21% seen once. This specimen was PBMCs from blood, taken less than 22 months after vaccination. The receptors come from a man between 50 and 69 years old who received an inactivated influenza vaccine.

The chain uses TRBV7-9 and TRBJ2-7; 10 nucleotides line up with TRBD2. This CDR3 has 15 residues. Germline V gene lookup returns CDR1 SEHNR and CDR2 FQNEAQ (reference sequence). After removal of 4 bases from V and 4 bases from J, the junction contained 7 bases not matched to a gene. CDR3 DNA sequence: TGTGCCAGCAGCTCCCTAGCGGGAGCCTATTACGAGCAGTACTTC. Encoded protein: CASSSLAGAYYEQYF.

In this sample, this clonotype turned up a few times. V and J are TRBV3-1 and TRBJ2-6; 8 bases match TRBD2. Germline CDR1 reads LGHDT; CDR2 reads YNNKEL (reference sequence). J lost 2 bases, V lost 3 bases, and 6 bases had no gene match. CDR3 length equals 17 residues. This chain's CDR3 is CASSHVLGGAGANVLTF. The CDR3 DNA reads TGTGCCAGCAGCCATGTCCTCGGGGGGGCTGGGGCCAACGTCCTGACTTTC.

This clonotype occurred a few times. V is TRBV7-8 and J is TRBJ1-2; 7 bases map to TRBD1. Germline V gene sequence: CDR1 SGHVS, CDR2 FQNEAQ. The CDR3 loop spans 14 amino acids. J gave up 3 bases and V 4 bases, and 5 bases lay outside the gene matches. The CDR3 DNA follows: TGTGCCAGCAGCTCCTTACAGGGGTACTATGGCTACACCTTC. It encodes CASSSLQGYYGYTF.

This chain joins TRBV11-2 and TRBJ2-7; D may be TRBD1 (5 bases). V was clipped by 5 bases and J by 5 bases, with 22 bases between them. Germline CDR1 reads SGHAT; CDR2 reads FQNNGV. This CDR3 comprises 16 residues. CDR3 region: CASSPNAGHSSHEQYF. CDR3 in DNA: TGTGCCAGCAGCCCCAATGCTGGACACTCATCCCACGAGCAGTACTTC.

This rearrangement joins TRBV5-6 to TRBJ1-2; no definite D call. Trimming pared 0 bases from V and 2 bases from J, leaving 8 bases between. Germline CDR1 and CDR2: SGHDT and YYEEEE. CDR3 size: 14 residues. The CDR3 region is CASSLGPRNYGYTF. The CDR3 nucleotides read TGTGCCAGCAGCTTGGGTCCCAGGAACTATGGCTACACCTTC.

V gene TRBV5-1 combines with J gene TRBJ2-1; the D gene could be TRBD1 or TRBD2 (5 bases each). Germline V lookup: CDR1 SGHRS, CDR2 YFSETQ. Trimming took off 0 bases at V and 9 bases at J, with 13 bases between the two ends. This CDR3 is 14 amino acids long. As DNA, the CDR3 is TGCGCCAGCAGCTTGGGGGGGACGGCAGCTGAGCAGTTCTTC. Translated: CASSLGGTAAEQFF.

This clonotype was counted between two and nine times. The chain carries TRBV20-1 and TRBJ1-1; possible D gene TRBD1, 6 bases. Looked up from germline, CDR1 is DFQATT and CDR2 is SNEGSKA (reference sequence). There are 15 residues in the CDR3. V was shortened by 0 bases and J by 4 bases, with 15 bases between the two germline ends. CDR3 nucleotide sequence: TGCAGTGCTAGAGATCGGAGAGGGGGGGGCACTGAAGCTTTCTTT. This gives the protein CSARDRRGGGTEAFF.

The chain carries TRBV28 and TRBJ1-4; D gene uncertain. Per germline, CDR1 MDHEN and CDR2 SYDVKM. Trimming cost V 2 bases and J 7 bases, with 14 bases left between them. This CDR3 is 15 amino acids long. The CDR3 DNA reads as TGTGCCAGCAGTTTAGTAGGGTTGGTCAGTGAAAAACTGTTTTTT. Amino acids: CASSLVGLVSEKLFF.

The CDR3 protein is CASSHMTETGIYEQYF. In DNA form, the CDR3 reads TGCGCCAGCAGCCACATGACCGAGACAGGGATCTACGAGCAGTACTTC. This chain uses TRBV4-3 with TRBJ2-7, with 7 positions matching TRBD1. The CDR3 has 16 amino acids. Per germline, CDR1 LGHNA and CDR2 YSLEER. V shed 3 bases, J shed 3 bases, and the junction held 11 bases outside the gene matches.

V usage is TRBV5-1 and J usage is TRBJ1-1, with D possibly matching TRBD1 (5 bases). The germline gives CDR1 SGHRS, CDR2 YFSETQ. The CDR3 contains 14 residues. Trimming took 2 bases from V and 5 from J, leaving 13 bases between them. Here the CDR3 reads CASSLNVGETEAFF. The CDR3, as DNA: TGCGCCAGCAGCTTAAACGTGGGGGAAACTGAAGCTTTCTTT.

The CDR3 reads CASSWGQDRSGNTIYF. For the CDR3, the DNA is TGTGCCAGCAGCTGGGGACAGGACCGCTCTGGAAACACCATATATTTT. The chain links TRBV5-5 to TRBJ1-3; 8 nucleotides match TRBD1. The CDR3 has 16 amino acids. Germline V gene sequence: CDR1 SGHKS, CDR2 YYEKEE (reference sequence). V shed 3 bases, J shed 0 bases, and the junction held 5 bases outside the gene matches.

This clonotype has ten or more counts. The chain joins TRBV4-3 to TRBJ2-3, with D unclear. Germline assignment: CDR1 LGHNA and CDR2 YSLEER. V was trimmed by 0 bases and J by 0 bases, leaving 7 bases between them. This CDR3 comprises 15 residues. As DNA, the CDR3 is TGCGCCAGCAGCCAAGATTACGGTAGCACAGATACGCAGTATTTT. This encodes CASSQDYGSTDTQYF.

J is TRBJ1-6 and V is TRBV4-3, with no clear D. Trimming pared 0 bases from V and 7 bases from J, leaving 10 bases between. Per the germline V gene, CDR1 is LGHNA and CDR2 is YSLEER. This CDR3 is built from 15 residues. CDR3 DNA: TGCGCCAGCAGCCAAGATAGACCGTCGAATTCACCCCTCCACTTT. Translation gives CASSQDRPSNSPLHF.

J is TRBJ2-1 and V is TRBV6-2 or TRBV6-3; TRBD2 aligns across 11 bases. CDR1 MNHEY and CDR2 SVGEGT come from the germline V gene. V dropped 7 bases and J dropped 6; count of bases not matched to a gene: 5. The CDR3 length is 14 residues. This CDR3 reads CASIASGRTNEQFF. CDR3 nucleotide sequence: TGTGCCAGCATCGCTAGCGGGAGGACCAATGAGCAGTTCTTC.

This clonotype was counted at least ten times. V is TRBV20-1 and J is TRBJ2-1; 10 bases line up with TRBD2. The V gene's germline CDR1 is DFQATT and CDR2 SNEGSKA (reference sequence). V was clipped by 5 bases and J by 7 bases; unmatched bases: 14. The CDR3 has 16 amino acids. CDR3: CSAPSRSGRFGNEQFF. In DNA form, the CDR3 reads TGCAGTGCTCCCTCACGTAGCGGGAGGTTCGGGAATGAGCAGTTCTTC.

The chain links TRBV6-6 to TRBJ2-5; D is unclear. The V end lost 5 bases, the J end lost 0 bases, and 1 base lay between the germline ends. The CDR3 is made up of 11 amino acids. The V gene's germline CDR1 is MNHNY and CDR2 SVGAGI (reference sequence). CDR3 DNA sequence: TGTGCCAGCAGTAACCAAGAGACCCAGTACTTC. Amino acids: CASSNQETQYF.

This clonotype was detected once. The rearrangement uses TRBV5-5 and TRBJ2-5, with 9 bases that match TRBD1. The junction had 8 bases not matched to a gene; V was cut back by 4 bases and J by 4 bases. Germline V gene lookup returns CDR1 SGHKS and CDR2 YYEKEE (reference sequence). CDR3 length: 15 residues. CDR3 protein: CASSPGTGGRETQYF. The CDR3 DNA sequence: TGTGCCAGCAGCCCGGGAACAGGGGGCCGAGAGACCCAGTACTTC.

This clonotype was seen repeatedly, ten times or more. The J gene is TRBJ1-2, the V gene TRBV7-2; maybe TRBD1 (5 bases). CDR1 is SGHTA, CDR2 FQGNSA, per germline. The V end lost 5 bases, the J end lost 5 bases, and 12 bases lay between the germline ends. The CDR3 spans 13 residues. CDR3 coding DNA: TGTGCCAGCAGCGACCGGGGCGCGTATGGCTACACCTTC. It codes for CASSDRGAYGYTF.

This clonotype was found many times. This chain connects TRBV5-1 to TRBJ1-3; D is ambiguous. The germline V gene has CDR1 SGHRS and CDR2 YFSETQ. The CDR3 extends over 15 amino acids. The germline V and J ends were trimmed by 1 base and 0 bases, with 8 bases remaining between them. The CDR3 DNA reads TGCGCCAGCAGCTTGATCGGCATCTCTGGAAACACCATATATTTT. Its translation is CASSLIGISGNTIYF. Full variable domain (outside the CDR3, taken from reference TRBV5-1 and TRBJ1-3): KAGVTQTPRYLIKTRGQQVTLSCSPISGHRSVSWYQQTPGQGLQFLFEYFSETQRNKGNFPGRFSGRQFSNSRSEMNVSTLELGDSALYLCASSLIGISGNTIYFGEGSWLTVV.

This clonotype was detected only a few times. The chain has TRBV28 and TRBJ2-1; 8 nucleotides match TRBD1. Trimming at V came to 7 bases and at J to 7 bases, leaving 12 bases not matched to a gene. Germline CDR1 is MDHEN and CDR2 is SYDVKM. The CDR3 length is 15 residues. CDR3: CASKPDREFRNEQFF. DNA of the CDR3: TGTGCCAGCAAGCCGGACAGGGAGTTTAGGAATGAGCAGTTCTTC.

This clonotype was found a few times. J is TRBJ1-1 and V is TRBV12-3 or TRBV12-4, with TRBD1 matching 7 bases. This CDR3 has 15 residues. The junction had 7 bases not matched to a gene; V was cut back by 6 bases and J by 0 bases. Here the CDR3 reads CASRTDRVLNTEAFF. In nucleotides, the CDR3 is TGTGCCAGCAGAACTGACAGGGTCCTGAACACTGAAGCTTTCTTT.

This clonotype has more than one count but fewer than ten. The CDR3 protein is CASSQRGLAGGAYEQYF. The CDR3 DNA reads TGTGCCAGCAGCCAGAGGGGACTAGCGGGAGGGGCCTACGAGCAGTACTTC. This sequence joins TRBV4-2 and TRBJ2-7; 16 nucleotides line up with TRBD2. Germline trimming cut 3 bases from V and 2 bases from J; bases unmatched to any gene: 4. The CDR3 sequence is 17 residues long. Looked up from germline, CDR1 is LGHNA and CDR2 is YNFKEQ.

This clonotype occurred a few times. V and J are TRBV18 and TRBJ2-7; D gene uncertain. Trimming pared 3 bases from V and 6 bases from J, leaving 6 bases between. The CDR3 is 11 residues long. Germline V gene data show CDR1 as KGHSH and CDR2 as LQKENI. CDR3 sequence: CASSPSFEQYF. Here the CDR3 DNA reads TGTGCCAGCTCACCCTCATTCGAGCAGTACTTC.

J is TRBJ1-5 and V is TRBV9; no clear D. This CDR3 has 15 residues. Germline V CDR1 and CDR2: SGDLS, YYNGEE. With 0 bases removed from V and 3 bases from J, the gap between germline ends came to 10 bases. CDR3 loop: CASSVESDSNQPQHF. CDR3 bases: TGTGCCAGCAGCGTAGAGTCAGACTCCAATCAGCCCCAGCATTTT.